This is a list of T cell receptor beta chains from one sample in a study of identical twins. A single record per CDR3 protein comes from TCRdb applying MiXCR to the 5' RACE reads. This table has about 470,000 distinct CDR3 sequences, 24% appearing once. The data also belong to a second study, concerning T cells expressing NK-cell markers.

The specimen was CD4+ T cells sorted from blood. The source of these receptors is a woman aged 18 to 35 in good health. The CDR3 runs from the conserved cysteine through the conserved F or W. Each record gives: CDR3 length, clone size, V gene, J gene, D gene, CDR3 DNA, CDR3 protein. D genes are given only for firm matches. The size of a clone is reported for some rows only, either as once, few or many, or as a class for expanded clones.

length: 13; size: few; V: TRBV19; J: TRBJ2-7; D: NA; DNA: TGTGCCAGTGGTAGCGAGAAAAATGACGAGCAGTACTTC; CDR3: CASGSEKNDEQYF
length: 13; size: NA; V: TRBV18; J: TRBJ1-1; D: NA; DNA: TGTGCCAGCTCACCACTCCGTAACACTGAAGCTTTCTTT; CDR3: CASSPLRNTEAFF
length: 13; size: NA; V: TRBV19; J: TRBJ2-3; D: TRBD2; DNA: TGTGCCAGTAACCTGGGGGGGATCAATACGCAGTATTTT; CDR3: CASNLGGINTQYF
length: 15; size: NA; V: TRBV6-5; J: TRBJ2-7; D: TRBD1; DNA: TGTGCCAGCAGTTACTCGGTCTCAGGGGGATACGAGCAGTACTTC; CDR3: CASSYSVSGGYEQYF
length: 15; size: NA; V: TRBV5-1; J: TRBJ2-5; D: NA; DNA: TGCGCCAGCAATCCGGGTGACGAGGGGAGAGAGACCCAGTACTTC; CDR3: CASNPGDEGRETQYF
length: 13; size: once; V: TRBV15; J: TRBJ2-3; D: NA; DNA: TGTGCCACCAGTCAGGGAGGCACAGATACGCAGTATTTT; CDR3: CATSQGGTDTQYF
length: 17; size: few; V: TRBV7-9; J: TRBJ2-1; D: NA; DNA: TGTGCCAGCAGCGGATACGACGGGGTTAGCTCCTACAATGAGCAGTTCTTC; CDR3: CASSGYDGVSSYNEQFF
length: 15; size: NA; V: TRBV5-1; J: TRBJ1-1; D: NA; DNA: TGCGCCAGCAGCTTGCTGTTGGCAGCCCAGGGTGAAGCTTTCTTT; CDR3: CASSLLLAAQGEAFF
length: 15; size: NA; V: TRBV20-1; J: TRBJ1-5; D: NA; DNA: TGCAGTGCCAGGGGCGAGTCTGGAACCAATCAGCCCCAGCATTTT; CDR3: CSARGESGTNQPQHF
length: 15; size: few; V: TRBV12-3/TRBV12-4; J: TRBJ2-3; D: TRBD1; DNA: TGTGCCAGCAGTTTGGGGGACCAGGGGGCAGATACGCAGTATTTT; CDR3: CASSLGDQGADTQYF
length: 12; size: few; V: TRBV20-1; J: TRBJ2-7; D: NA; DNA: TGCAGTGCTAGACCTCCAGGGCTCGAGCAGTACTTC; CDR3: CSARPPGLEQYF
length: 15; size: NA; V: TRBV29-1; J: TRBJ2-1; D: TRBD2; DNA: TGCAGCGTTGGACTAGCGGGCCTCTATGGGCATGAGCAGTTCTTC; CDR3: CSVGLAGLYGHEQFF
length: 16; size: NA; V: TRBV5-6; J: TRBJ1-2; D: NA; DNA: TGTGCCAGCAGCCTCCTCGAGGACAGAGCTAACTATGGCTACACCTTC; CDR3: CASSLLEDRANYGYTF
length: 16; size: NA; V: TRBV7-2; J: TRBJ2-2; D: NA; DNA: TGTGCCAGCAGCCCGACCTTGCTGACGAACACCGGGGAGCTGTTTTTT; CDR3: CASSPTLLTNTGELFF
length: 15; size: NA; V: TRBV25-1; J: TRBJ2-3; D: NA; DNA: TGTGCCAGCAGTGAGGGCGGGACGGGCACAGATACGCAGTATTTT; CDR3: CASSEGGTGTDTQYF
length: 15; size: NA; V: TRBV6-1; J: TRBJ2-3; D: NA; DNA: TGTGCCAGCAGCCCCTGGAAATCCTACACAGATACGCAGTATTTT; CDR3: CASSPWKSYTDTQYF
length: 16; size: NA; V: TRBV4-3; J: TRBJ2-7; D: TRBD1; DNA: TGCGCCAGCAGCCAATTACCGGGACAGGGGTCGGACGAGCAGTACTTC; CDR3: CASSQLPGQGSDEQYF
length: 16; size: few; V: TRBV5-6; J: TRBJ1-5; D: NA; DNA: TGTGCCAGCAGCTTGGGGACAGCTTATAGCAATCAGCCCCAGCATTTT; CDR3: CASSLGTAYSNQPQHF
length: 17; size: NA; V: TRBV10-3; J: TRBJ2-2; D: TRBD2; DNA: TGTGCCATCCGAACGACCGGGACTAGAGACCACGCCGGGGAGCTGTTTTTT; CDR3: CAIRTTGTRDHAGELFF
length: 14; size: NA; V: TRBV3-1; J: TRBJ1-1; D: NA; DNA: TGTGCCAGCAGCCAAGGGGCTTGGACCACTGAAGCTTTCTTT; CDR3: CASSQGAWTTEAFF
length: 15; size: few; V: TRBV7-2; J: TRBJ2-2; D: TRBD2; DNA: TGTGCCAGCAGCTTCGGGAGCGGGATGACCGGGGAGCTGTTTTTT; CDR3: CASSFGSGMTGELFF
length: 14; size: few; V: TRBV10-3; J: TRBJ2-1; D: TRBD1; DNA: TGTGCCATCCGAAACTCGGGACAGTACAATGAGCAGTTCTTC; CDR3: CAIRNSGQYNEQFF
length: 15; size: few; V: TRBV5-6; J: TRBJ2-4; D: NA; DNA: TGTGCCAGCAGCTTGCCAGGGCTAGCCAAAAACATTCAGTACTTC; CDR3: CASSLPGLAKNIQYF
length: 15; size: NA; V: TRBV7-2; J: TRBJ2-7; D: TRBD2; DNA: TGTGCCAGCAGCTTAAATCGACTAGCGGGTTACGAGCAGTACTTC; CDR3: CASSLNRLAGYEQYF
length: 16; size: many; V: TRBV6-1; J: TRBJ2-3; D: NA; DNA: TGTGCCAGCAGTGAAGTACGGCGGGGACCCACAGATACGCAGTATTTT; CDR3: CASSEVRRGPTDTQYF
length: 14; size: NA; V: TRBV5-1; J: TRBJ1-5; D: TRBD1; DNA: TGCGCCAGCAGCTTGGGTACAGGGGCTCAGCCCCAGCATTTT; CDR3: CASSLGTGAQPQHF
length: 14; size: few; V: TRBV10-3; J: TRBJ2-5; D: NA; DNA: TGTGCCATCAGTTCCGGGACGTTCCAAGAGACCCAGTACTTC; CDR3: CAISSGTFQETQYF
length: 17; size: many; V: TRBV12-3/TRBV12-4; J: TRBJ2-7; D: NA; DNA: TGTGCCAGCAGTTTAGCGATCAGGAGAACTACAGCCTACGAGCAGTACTTC; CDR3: CASSLAIRRTTAYEQYF
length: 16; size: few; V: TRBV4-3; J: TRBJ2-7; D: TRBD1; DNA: TGCGCCAGCAGCCAAGGTGTTGGACAGGGGGCCAACGAGCAGTACTTC; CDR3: CASSQGVGQGANEQYF
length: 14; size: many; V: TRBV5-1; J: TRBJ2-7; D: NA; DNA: TGCGCCAGCAGCCCCGGGGGAGGATACTACGAGCAGTACTTC; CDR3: CASSPGGGYYEQYF
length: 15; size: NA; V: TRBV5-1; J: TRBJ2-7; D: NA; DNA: TGCGCCAGCAGCCCCGGGGGGACAATGGCCTACGAGCAGTACTTC; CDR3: CASSPGGTMAYEQYF
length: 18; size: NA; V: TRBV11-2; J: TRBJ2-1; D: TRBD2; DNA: TGTGCCAGCAGCTCCGCGGGTGCTAGCGGAGTCCCCTACAATGAGCAGTTCTTC; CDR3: CASSSAGASGVPYNEQFF
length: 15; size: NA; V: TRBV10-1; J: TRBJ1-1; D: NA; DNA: TGCGCCACCTCTAACTCAGGGACACCAACCTTGGGAGCTTTCTTT; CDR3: CATSNSGTPTLGAFF
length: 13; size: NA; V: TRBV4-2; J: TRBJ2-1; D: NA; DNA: TGTGCCAGCAGCCAAGATAGGGGCGGTGAGCAGTTCTTC; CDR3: CASSQDRGGEQFF
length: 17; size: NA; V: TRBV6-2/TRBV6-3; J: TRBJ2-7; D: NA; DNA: TGTGCCAGCAGTTACTCTTGGGGAGGATCCATCTCCTACGAGCAGTACTTC; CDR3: CASSYSWGGSISYEQYF
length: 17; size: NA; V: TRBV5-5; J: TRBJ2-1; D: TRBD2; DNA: TGTGCCAGCAGCGCTTTCCCGGGACTAGCGGGAGCCCATGAGCAGTTCTTC; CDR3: CASSAFPGLAGAHEQFF
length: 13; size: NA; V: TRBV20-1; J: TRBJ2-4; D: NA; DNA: TGCAGTGCCGCCCTTGGATCTAAAAACATTCAGTACTTC; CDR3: CSAALGSKNIQYF
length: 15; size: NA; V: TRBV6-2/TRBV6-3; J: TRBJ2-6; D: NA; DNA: TGTGCCAGCAGTTACATCGTCTCTGGGGCCAACGTCCTGACTTTC; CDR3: CASSYIVSGANVLTF
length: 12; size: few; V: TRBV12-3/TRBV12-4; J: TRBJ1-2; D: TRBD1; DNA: TGTGCCAGCAGGATTACAGGGGGCGCCCCCACCTTC; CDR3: CASRITGGAPTF
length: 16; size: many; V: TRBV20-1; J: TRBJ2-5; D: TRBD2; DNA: TGCAGTGCTAGACCCCCGACTAGCGGGAGGGAAGAGACCCAGTACTTC; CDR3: CSARPPTSGREETQYF
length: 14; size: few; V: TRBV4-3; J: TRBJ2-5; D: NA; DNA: TGCGCCAGCAGCCAGAGACCCGGCGCAGAGACCCAGTACTTC; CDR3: CASSQRPGAETQYF
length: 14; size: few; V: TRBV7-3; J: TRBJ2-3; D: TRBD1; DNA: TGTGCCAGCAGCTTACAGGGGGCGGCAGATACGCAGTATTTT; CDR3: CASSLQGAADTQYF
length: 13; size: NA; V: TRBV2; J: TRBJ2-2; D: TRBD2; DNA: TGTGCCGGACGGGCTAGCGGGAGCGGGGAGCTGTTTTTT; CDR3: CAGRASGSGELFF
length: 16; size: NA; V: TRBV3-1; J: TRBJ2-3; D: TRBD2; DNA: TGTGCCAGCAGCCCGCTCGGGACTAGCGGGAGAGATACGCAGTATTTT; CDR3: CASSPLGTSGRDTQYF
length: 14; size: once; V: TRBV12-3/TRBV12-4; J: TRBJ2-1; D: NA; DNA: TGTGCCAGCAGCCCATCCGCCGGTGGGGCTGAGCAGTTCTTC; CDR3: CASSPSAGGAEQFF
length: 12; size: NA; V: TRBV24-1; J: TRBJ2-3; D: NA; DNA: TGTGCCACCAGTGATCCCTCGGATACGCAGTATTTT; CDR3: CATSDPSDTQYF
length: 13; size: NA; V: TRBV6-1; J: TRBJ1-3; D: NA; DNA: TGTGCCAGCAGGCAGTTCTCTGGAAACACCATATATTTT; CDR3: CASRQFSGNTIYF
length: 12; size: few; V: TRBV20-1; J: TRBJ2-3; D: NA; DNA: TGCAGTGCTAGGGGGGTAAGAGATACGCAGTATTTT; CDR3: CSARGVRDTQYF
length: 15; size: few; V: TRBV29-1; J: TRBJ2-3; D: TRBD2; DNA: TGCAGCGTTCGGGGGGATACATCCGACACAGATACGCAGTATTTT; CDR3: CSVRGDTSDTDTQYF